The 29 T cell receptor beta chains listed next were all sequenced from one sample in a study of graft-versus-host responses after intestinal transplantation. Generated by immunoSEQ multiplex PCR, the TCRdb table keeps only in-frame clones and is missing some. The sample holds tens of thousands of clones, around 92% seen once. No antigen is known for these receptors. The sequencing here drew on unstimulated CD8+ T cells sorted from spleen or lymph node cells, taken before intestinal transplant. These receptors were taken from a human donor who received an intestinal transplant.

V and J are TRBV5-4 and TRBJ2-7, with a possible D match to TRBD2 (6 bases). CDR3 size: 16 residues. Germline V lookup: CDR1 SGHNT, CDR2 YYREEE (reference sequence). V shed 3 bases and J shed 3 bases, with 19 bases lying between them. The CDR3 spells CASSSEGRDVGYEQYF. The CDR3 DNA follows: TGTGCCAGCAGCTCGGAGGGGCGGGATGTGGGCTACGAGCAGTACTTC.

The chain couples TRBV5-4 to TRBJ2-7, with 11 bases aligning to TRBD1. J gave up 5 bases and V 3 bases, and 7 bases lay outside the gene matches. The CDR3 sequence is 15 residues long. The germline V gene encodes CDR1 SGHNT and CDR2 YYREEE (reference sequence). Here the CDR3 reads CASSSGDRGVNEQYF. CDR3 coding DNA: TGTGCCAGCAGCTCAGGGGACAGGGGGGTAAACGAGCAGTACTTC.

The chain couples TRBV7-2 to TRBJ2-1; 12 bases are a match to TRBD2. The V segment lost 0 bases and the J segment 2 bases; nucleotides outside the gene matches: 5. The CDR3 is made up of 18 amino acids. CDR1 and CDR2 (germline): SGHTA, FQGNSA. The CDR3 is CASSLANLAGGAYNEQFF. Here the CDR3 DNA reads TGTGCCAGCAGCTTAGCGAACCTAGCGGGGGGGGCCTACAATGAGCAGTTCTTC.

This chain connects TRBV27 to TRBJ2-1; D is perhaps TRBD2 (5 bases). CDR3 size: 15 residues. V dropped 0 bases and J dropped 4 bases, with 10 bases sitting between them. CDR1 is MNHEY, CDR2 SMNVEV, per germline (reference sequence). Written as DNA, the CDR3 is TGTGCCAGCAGTTTATCCAGCGGACCTTACAATGAGCAGTTCTTC. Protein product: CASSLSSGPYNEQFF.

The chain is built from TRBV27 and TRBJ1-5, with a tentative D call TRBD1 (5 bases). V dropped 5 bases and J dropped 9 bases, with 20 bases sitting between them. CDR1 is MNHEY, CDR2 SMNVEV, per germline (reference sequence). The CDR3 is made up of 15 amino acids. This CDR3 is CASSTGRDFVSPQHF. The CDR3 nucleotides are TGTGCCAGCAGTACGGGACGGGACTTCGTATCGCCCCAGCATTTT.

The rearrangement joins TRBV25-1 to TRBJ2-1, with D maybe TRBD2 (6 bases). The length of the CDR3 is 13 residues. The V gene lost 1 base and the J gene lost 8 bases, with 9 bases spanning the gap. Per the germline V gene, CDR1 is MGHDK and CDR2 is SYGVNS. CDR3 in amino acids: CASSEFGSDEQFF. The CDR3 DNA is TGTGCCAGCAGTGAATTCGGGAGTGATGAGCAGTTCTTC.

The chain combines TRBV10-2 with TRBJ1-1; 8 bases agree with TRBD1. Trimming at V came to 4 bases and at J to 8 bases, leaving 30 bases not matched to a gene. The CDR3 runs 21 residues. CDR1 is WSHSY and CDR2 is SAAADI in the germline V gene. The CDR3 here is CASSVEAGQAPSWQPDREAFF. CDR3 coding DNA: TGCGCCAGCAGTGTCGAAGCGGGACAGGCACCGTCATGGCAGCCGGACCGCGAAGCTTTCTTT.

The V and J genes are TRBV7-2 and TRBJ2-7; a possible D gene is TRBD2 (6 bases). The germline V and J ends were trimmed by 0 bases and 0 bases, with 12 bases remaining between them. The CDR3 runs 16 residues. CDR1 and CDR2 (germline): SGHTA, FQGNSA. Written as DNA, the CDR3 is TGTGCCAGCAGCTTAGCGCAGGTTAGCGGCTCCTACGAGCAGTACTTC. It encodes CASSLAQVSGSYEQYF.

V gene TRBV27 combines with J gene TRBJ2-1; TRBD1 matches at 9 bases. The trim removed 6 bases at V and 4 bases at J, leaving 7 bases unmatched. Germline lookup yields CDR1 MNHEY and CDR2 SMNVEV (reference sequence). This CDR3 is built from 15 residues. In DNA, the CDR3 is TGTGCCAGCAGGCAAGACAGGGGGGCTTACAATGAGCAGTTCTTC. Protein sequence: CASRQDRGAYNEQFF.

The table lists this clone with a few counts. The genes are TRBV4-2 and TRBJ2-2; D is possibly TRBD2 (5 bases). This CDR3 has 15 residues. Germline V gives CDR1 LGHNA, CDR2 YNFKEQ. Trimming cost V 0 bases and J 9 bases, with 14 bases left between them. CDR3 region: CASSQDLGAVWELFF. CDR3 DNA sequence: TGTGCCAGCAGCCAAGATCTGGGAGCCGTATGGGAGCTGTTTTTT.

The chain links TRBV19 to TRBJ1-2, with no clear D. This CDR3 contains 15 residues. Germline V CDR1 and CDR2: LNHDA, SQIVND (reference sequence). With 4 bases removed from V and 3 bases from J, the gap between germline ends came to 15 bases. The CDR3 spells CASSTLGETHYGYTF. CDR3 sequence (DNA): TGTGCCAGTAGTACCCTCGGGGAAACTCACTATGGCTACACCTTC.

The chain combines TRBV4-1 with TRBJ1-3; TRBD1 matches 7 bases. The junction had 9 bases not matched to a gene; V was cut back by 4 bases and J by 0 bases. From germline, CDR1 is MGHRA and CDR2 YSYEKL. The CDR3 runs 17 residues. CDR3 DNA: TGCGCCAGCAGCCTACGGGACAGTTTGAGCTCTGGAAACACCATATATTTT. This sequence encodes CASSLRDSLSSGNTIYF.

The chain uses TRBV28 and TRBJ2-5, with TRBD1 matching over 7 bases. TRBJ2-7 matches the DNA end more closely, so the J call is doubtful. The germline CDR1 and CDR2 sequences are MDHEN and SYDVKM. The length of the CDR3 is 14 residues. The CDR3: CASSFGDRNNEQYF. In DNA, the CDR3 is TGTGCCAGCAGTTTCGGGGACAGAAACAACGAGCAGTACTTC.

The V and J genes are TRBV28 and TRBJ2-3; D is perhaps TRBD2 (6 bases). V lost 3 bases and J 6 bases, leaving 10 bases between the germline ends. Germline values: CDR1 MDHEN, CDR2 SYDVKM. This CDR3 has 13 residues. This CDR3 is CASSLSGRDTQYF. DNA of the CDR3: TGTGCCAGCAGTTTGTCGGGGAGGGATACGCAGTATTTT.

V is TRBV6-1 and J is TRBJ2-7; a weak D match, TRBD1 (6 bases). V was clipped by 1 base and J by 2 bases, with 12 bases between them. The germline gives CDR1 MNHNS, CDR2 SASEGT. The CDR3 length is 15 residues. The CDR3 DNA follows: TGTGCCAGCAGTGAAGAGGCAGGGGACCCCTACGAGCAGTACTTC. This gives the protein CASSEEAGDPYEQYF.

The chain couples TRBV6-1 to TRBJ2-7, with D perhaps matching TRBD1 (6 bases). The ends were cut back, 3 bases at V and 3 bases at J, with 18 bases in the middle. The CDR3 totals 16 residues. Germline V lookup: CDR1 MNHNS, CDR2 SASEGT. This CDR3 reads CASSEGTSVSLYEQYF. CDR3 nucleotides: TGTGCCAGCAGTGAGGGGACATCAGTTTCCCTCTACGAGCAGTACTTC.

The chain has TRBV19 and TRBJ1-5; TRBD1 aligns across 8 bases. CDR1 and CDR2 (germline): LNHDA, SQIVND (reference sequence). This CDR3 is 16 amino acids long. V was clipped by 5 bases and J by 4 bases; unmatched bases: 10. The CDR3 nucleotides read TGTGCCAGTAGTCCGCACCAGGGGGCGCGGAATCAGCCCCAGCATTTT. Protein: CASSPHQGARNQPQHF.

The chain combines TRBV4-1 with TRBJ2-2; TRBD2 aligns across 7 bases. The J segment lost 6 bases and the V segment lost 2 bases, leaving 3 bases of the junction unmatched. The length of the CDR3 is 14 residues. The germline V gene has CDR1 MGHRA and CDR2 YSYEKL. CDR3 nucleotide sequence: TGCGCCAGCAGCCAACCCGGACTAGCCGGGGAGCTGTTTTTT. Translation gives CASSQPGLAGELFF.

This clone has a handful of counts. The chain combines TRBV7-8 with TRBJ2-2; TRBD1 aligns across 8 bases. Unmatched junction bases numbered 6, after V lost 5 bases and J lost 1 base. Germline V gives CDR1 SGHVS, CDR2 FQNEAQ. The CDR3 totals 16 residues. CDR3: CASSLRQGWNTGELFF. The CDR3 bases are TGTGCCAGCAGCCTTAGACAGGGGTGGAACACCGGGGAGCTGTTTTTT.

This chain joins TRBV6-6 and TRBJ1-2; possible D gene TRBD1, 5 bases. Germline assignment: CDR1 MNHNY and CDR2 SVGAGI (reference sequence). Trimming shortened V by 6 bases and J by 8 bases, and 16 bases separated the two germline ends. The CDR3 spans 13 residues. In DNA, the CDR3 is TGTGCCAGCAGATCTCCAACTTGGGGCGGCTACACCTTC. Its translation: CASRSPTWGGYTF.

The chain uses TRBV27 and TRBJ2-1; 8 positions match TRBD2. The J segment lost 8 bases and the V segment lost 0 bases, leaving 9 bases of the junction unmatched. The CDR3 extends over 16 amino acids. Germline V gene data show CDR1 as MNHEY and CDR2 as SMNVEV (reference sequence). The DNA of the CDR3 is TGTGCCAGCAGTTTATCGCTGCGGGGGGCCTGGGATGAGCAGTTCTTC. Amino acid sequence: CASSLSLRGAWDEQFF.

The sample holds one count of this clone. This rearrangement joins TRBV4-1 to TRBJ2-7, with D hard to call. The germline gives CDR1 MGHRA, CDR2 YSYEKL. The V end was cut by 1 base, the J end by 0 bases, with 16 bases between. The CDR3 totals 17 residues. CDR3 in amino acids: CASSQVAPGSSSYEQYF. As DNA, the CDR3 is TGCGCCAGCAGCCAAGTGGCCCCAGGCTCAAGCTCCTACGAGCAGTACTTC.

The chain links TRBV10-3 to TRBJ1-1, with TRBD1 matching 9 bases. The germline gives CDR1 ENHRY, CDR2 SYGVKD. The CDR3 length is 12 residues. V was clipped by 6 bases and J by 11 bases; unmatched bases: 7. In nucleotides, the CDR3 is TGTGCCATCAGGCCGGGACAGGGTTGGGCTTTCTTT. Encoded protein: CAIRPGQGWAFF.

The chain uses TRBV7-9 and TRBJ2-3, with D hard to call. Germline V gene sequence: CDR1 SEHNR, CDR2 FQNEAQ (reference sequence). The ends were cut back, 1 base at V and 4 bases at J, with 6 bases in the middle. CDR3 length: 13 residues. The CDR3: CASSLGASDTQYF. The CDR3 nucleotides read TGTGCCAGCAGCTTAGGGGCTTCAGATACGCAGTATTTT.

The DNA of the CDR3 is TGTGCCAGCAGTGATGAAAGGGAGTTGAACACTGAAGCTTTCTTT. Its translation: CASSDERELNTEAFF. The chain uses TRBV6-1 and TRBJ1-1; no firm D call. The germline gives CDR1 MNHNS, CDR2 SASEGT. This CDR3 is built from 15 residues. Trimming removed 3 bases from V and 0 bases from J, with 11 bases in between.

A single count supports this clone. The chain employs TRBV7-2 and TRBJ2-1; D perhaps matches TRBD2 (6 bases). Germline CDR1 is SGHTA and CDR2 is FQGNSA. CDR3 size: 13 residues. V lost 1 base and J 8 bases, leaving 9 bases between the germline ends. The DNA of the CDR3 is TGTGCCAGCAGCTTAGGCCCGGGGGATGAGCAGTTCTTC. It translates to CASSLGPGDEQFF. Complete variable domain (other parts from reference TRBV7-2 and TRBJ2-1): GAGVSQSPSNKVTEKGKDVELRCDPISGHTALYWYRQSLGQGLEFLIYFQGNSAPDKSGLPSDRFSAERTGGSVSTLTIQRTQQEDSAVYLCASSLGPGDEQFFGPGTRLTVL.

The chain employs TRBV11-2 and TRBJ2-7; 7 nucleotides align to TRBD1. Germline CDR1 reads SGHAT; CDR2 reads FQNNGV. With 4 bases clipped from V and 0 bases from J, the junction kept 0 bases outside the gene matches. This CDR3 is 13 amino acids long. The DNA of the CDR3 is TGTGCCAGCAGCTCAGGGGGCTCCTACGAGCAGTACTTC. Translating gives CASSSGGSYEQYF.

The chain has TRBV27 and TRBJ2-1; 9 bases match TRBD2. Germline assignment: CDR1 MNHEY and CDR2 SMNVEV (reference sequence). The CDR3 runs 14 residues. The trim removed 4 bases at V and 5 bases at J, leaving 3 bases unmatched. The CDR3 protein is CASSSQREDNEQFF. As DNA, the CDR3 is TGTGCCAGCAGTTCCCAGCGGGAGGACAATGAGCAGTTCTTC.

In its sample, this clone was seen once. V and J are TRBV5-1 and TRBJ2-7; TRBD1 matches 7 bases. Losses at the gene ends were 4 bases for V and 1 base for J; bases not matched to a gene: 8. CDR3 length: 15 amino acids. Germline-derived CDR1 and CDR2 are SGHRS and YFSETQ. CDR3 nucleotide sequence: TGCGCCAGCAGCCCCAAGGGGACAGATTCCTACGAGCAGTACTTC. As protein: CASSPKGTDSYEQYF.